These T cell receptor beta chains were read from a single sample in a study of blood T cell repertoires in COVID-19. The data were produced by immunoSEQ multiplex PCR, yet TCRdb's version contains in-frame clones alone and is incomplete. The data show tens of thousands of clones, roughly 86% seen once. What was sequenced was peripheral blood. The receptors originated from a man aged 50 to 59 with active or convalescent COVID-19. The CDR3 runs from the conserved cysteine through the conserved F or W. A D gene is named only where the DNA matches it firmly. The size field is filled for only some rows; it gives once, few, many or a size class.

clone size	J gene	D gene	V gene	CDR3 length	CDR3 protein	CDR3 DNA
few	TRBJ1-2	-	TRBV5-4	12	CASSSTGRGYTF	TGTGCCAGCAGCTCAACAGGGAGAGGCTACACCTTC
-	TRBJ2-7	-	TRBV28	16	CASSPTGTGDHYEQYF	TGTGCCAGCAGCCCCACCGGGACGGGGGATCATTACGAGCAGTACTTC
-	TRBJ2-2	TRBD1	TRBV27	15	CASSSTGSGAGELFF	TGTGCCAGCAGTTCGACAGGGAGTGGGGCCGGGGAGCTGTTTTTT
-	TRBJ2-5	TRBD1	TRBV29-1	13	CSVATGLRETQYF	TGCAGCGTAGCGACAGGGTTACGGGAGACCCAGTACTTC
-	TRBJ1-3	TRBD1	TRBV20-1	14	CSASMGQQGNTIYF	TGCAGTGCTAGTATGGGACAGCAGGGAAACACCATATATTTT
-	TRBJ1-1	-	TRBV10-3	13	CAIRRQVNTEAFF	TGTGCCATCAGAAGACAGGTCAACACTGAAGCTTTCTTT
-	TRBJ2-5	TRBD2	TRBV9	15	CASSVTSGGGETQYF	TGTGCCAGCAGCGTAACTAGCGGGGGAGGAGAGACCCAGTACTTC
-	TRBJ1-5	-	TRBV28	13	CASSSPNYQPQHF	TGTGCCAGCAGCTCCCCTAATTATCAGCCCCAGCATTTT
-	TRBJ2-5	TRBD1	TRBV19	13	CASSLGQEETQYF	TGTGCCAGTAGTTTGGGACAGGAAGAGACCCAGTACTTC
-	TRBJ2-1	-	TRBV27	12	CASSPMGDEQFF	TGTGCCAGCAGCCCAATGGGCGATGAGCAGTTCTTC
-	TRBJ1-2	TRBD1	TRBV30	15	CAWSVGRQGSSGYTF	TGTGCCTGGAGTGTAGGGAGACAGGGAAGTTCTGGCTACACCTTC
-	TRBJ2-3	-	TRBV6-6	15	CASSYSRSRTDTQYF	TGTGCCAGCAGTTACTCGAGGTCTCGCACAGATACGCAGTATTTT
-	TRBJ2-5	TRBD1	TRBV5-1	14	CASSPGQGGETQYF	TGCGCCAGCAGCCCGGGACAGGGAGGAGAGACCCAGTACTTC
-	TRBJ2-5	TRBD1	TRBV7-6	16	CASSPPGTGSQETQYF	TGTGCCAGCAGCCCCCCCGGGACAGGCAGCCAAGAGACCCAGTACTTC
-	TRBJ2-7	TRBD1	TRBV18	15	CASSRPGQGRYEQYF	TGTGCCAGCTCCCGCCCGGGACAGGGACGCTACGAGCAGTACTTC
-	TRBJ2-5	-	TRBV9	15	CASSVGLADVETQYF	TGTGCCAGCAGCGTGGGACTGGCCGACGTGGAGACCCAGTACTTC
-	TRBJ1-1	-	TRBV10-3	14	CAISELQGNTEAFF	TGTGCCATCAGTGAGCTACAGGGTAACACTGAAGCTTTCTTT
-	TRBJ2-7	-	TRBV14	16	CASSQGTGAQGLEQYF	TGTGCCAGCAGCCAAGGGACCGGAGCCCAGGGCCTCGAGCAGTACTTC
-	TRBJ1-6	TRBD1	TRBV6-2/TRBV6-3	16	CASSDRGPLPNSPLHF	TGTGCCAGCAGCGACAGGGGACCCCTACCTAATTCACCCCTCCACTTT
-	TRBJ2-5	TRBD2	TRBV6-5	15	CASRTAGAHQETQYF	TGTGCCAGCAGAACAGCGGGGGCCCACCAAGAGACCCAGTACTTC
once	TRBJ1-1	-	TRBV11-3	14	CASSQGQMNTEAFF	TGTGCCAGCAGCCAAGGACAGATGAACACTGAAGCTTTCTTT
-	TRBJ2-3	-	TRBV18	15	CASSPERMSTDTQYF	TGTGCCAGCTCACCTGAGAGGATGAGCACAGATACGCAGTATTTT
once	TRBJ2-2	-	TRBV5-1	15	CASSLDPANTGELFF	TGCGCCAGCAGCTTGGATCCAGCGAACACCGGGGAGCTGTTTTTT
-	TRBJ1-1	-	TRBV11-3	17	CASSLKSPRGGDTEAFF	TGTGCCAGCAGCTTAAAGTCCCCCCGCGGGGGGGACACTGAAGCTTTCTTT
once	TRBJ1-5	-	TRBV28	13	CASSLFRVPPQHF	TGTGCCAGCAGCTTATTCAGGGTTCCGCCCCAGCATTTT
few	TRBJ2-1	TRBD1	TRBV6-5	15	CASIGGTGLFNEQFF	TGTGCCAGCATTGGGGGGACAGGGCTGTTCAATGAGCAGTTCTTC
-	TRBJ1-2	-	TRBV7-9	13	CASSLGGKGGYTF	TGTGCCAGCAGCTTAGGAGGGAAAGGTGGCTACACCTTC
-	TRBJ2-1	TRBD2	TRBV4-3	15	CASSLLRGGANEQFF	TGCGCCAGCAGTCTCCTACGCGGGGGGGCCAATGAGCAGTTCTTC
-	TRBJ1-1	-	TRBV5-1	15	CASSHSGGPNTEAFF	TGCGCCAGCAGCCATTCCGGGGGGCCGAACACTGAAGCTTTCTTT
-	TRBJ2-5	-	TRBV25-1	14	CASSGAGWPETQYF	TGTGCCAGCAGTGGGGCGGGGTGGCCAGAGACCCAGTACTTC
-	TRBJ2-7	-	TRBV6-6	14	CASSQGLGSYEQYF	TGTGCCAGCAGTCAGGGGTTGGGTTCCTACGAGCAGTACTTC
-	TRBJ2-7	-	TRBV30	13	CAWSVSGGYEQYF	TGTGCCTGGAGTGTTTCCGGGGGATACGAGCAGTACTTC
-	TRBJ1-1	TRBD1	TRBV28	20	CASSTINTGTGDGSWAEAFF	TGTGCCAGCAGTACCATCAACACCGGGACAGGGGATGGGTCATGGGCTGAAGCTTTCTTT
-	TRBJ2-2	TRBD1	TRBV3-1/TRBV3-2	16	CASSQKGQGPTGELFF	TGTGCCAGCAGCCAAAAGGGACAGGGGCCCACCGGGGAGCTGTTTTTT
few	TRBJ2-5	TRBD2	TRBV7-6	15	CASSLGGGGKETQYF	TGTGCCAGCAGCTTAGGTGGGGGGGGGAAAGAGACCCAGTACTTC
-	TRBJ1-4	TRBD1	TRBV7-8	14	CASSIRTGNEKLFF	TGTGCCAGCAGCATCCGGACAGGGAATGAAAAACTGTTTTTT
-	TRBJ2-3	-	TRBV15	13	CATSSPQSRTQYF	TGTGCCACCAGCAGTCCCCAGTCACGCACGCAGTATTTT
-	TRBJ1-1	-	TRBV7-8	17	CASSLKPGGSLDTEAFF	TGTGCCAGCAGCTTGAAGCCGGGTGGGAGTCTGGACACTGAAGCTTTCTTT
-	TRBJ2-3	-	TRBV4-1	12	CASGLSPDTQYF	TGCGCCAGCGGACTGTCCCCAGATACGCAGTATTTT
-	TRBJ1-1	TRBD1	TRBV19	13	CASRPGGGTEAFF	TGTGCCAGTAGACCAGGGGGCGGCACTGAAGCTTTCTTT
-	TRBJ2-5	-	TRBV10-1	14	CASSESGQRETQYF	TGCGCCAGCAGTGAGTCGGGACAACGGGAGACCCAGTACTTC
-	TRBJ2-5	TRBD1	TRBV6-1	14	CASSEDRGWETQYF	TGTGCCAGCAGTGAAGACAGGGGGTGGGAGACCCAGTACTTC
few	TRBJ1-3	-	TRBV3-1/TRBV3-2	13	CASLGQPGNTIYF	TGTGCCAGCCTTGGACAGCCTGGAAACACCATATATTTT
-	TRBJ2-3	TRBD2	TRBV4-1	16	CASSRGAGGSTDTQYF	TGCGCCAGCAGCCGGGGCGCGGGGGGGAGCACAGATACGCAGTATTTT
once	TRBJ2-5	-	TRBV5-1	14	CASSSSSGQETQYF	TGCGCCAGCAGCTCCAGTTCTGGTCAAGAGACCCAGTACTTC
-	TRBJ2-6	-	TRBV12-3/TRBV12-4	13	CASSLLVANVLTF	TGTGCCAGCAGTTTGTTAGTGGCCAACGTCCTGACTTTC
-	TRBJ1-3	-	TRBV4-1	15	CASSQSGLSGNTIYF	TGCGCCAGCAGCCAAAGCGGCCTCTCTGGAAACACCATATATTTT
few	TRBJ1-1	TRBD1	TRBV5-1	14	CASSLQGGNTEAFF	TGCGCCAGCAGCTTGCAGGGGGGGAACACTGAAGCTTTCTTT
-	TRBJ1-3	-	TRBV7-2	15	CASSRGVPSGNTIYF	TGTGCCAGCAGCCGCGGGGTTCCCTCTGGAAACACCATATATTTT
-	TRBJ1-5	-	TRBV19	15	CASSGPYKINQPQHF	TGTGCCAGTAGTGGTCCTTACAAGATCAATCAGCCCCAGCATTTT
once	TRBJ1-4	TRBD1	TRBV10-1	14	CASGQGTTNEKLFF	TGCGCCAGTGGACAGGGGACAACTAATGAAAAACTGTTTTTT
-	TRBJ2-2	TRBD1	TRBV7-9	14	CASSWTGNTGELFF	TGTGCCAGCAGCTGGACAGGGAACACCGGGGAGCTGTTTTTT
-	TRBJ2-2	-	TRBV5-1	16	CASSLPPQTGTGELFF	TGCGCCAGCAGCCTCCCCCCGCAGACAGGGACTGGGGAGCTGTTTTTT
few	TRBJ1-1	-	TRBV3-1/TRBV3-2	13	CASSQAGVPEAFF	TGTGCCAGCAGCCAAGCCGGGGTCCCTGAAGCTTTCTTT
-	TRBJ2-1	-	TRBV30	14	CAWSVQISYNEQFF	TGTGCCTGGAGTGTACAGATCTCCTACAATGAGCAGTTCTTC